These 25 T cell receptor beta chains were all obtained from the same sample, sequenced in a study of cytomegalovirus exposure and HLA in healthy donors (dated 2017 in TCRdb). Receptors were amplified or captured by the immunoSEQ multiplex PCR assay. A mixture of 60 forward primers for TCR Vbeta segments and 13 reverse primers for TCR Jbeta segments was used in the multiplex PCR. TCRdb re-hosts the immuneACCESS table, in-frame sequences only. Its copies lack some clones; in the studies checked, an unresolved V gene accounts for under half of them, and the cause for the rest is not known. For this sample there are 150,000 to 200,000 clones; roughly 80% appear just once. Around 4.3% of the sample belongs to the ten largest clones. Material: PBMCs. The source of these receptors is a young man in good health and CMV-seronegative.

The rearrangement uses TRBV7-2 and TRBJ2-7; 12 bases match TRBD2. The CDR3 spans 16 residues. Germline CDR1 is SGHTA and CDR2 is FQGNSA. Unmatched junction bases numbered 5, after V lost 4 bases and J lost 1 base. DNA of the CDR3: TGTGCCAGCAGCTCACGACTAGCGGGGGAGTCCTACGAGCAGTACTTC. It specifies CASSSRLAGESYEQYF.

The chain employs TRBV7-2 and TRBJ2-3; TRBD1 agrees at 8 bases. V trimming: 6 bases; J trimming: 0 bases; junction bases outside the gene matches: 5. This CDR3 has 15 residues. Germline V CDR1 and CDR2: SGHTA, FQGNSA. The CDR3 coding sequence is TGTGCCAGCAGGCATAGGACAGGGAGCACAGATACGCAGTATTTT. This gives the protein CASRHRTGSTDTQYF.

The chain is built from TRBV10-3 and TRBJ1-4, with 9 bases aligning to TRBD1. The V gene's germline CDR1 is ENHRY and CDR2 SYGVKD. This CDR3 comprises 15 residues. V shed 4 bases and J 8 bases; nucleotides not matched to a gene: 8. The CDR3 loop reads CAISGSQGAGEKLFF. Here the CDR3 DNA reads TGTGCCATCAGTGGTTCACAGGGGGCGGGGGAAAAACTGTTTTTT.

This chain joins TRBV5-1 and TRBJ1-1; D is undetermined. CDR1 and CDR2 from the germline V gene are SGHRS and YFSETQ. CDR3 size: 14 residues. The V end lost 5 bases, the J end lost 3 bases, and 14 bases lay between the germline ends. The CDR3 nucleotides read TGCGCCAGCAGTTCCGTAAAGGAGGACACTGAAGCTTTCTTT. Its protein product is CASSSVKEDTEAFF.

The chain joins TRBV4-3 to TRBJ2-1; D possibly corresponds to TRBD2 (5 bases). V lost 2 bases, J lost 6 bases, and 8 bases lay in between. Germline loops: CDR1 LGHNA, CDR2 YSLEER. The CDR3 sequence is 13 residues long. CDR3 protein: CASSQTRVNEQFF. The CDR3 nucleotides are TGCGCCAGCAGCCAAACTAGGGTCAATGAGCAGTTCTTC.

This clone was counted a single time. The chain employs TRBV13 and TRBJ1-2; D perhaps matches TRBD1 (5 bases). The V and J ends lost 0 bases and 5 bases respectively, with 16 bases between them. This CDR3 has 16 residues. Germline CDR1 PRHDT, CDR2 FYEKMQ (reference sequence). The CDR3 loop reads CASSLGQGGDFYGYTF. DNA of the CDR3: TGTGCCAGCAGCTTAGGCCAGGGAGGGGACTTTTATGGCTACACCTTC.

The rearrangement joins TRBV6-4 to TRBJ1-1; 8 bases map to TRBD1. In germline, CDR1 is MRHNA, CDR2 SNTAGT. This CDR3 contains 14 residues. V dropped 7 bases and J dropped 2; count of bases not matched to a gene: 6. As DNA, the CDR3 is TGTGCCAGCAAACAGGGGGAAGCAAACACTGAAGCTTTCTTT. Protein sequence: CASKQGEANTEAFF.

The chain recombines TRBV5-4 with TRBJ2-2; D might be TRBD1 (6 bases). Germline CDR1 SGHNT, CDR2 YYREEE (reference sequence). V was cut by 0 bases and J by 0 bases, with 12 bases left in between. The CDR3 loop spans 17 amino acids. The CDR3, as DNA: TGTGCCAGCAGCTTGGGGTGGGGGACAACGAACACCGGGGAGCTGTTTTTT. Protein sequence: CASSLGWGTTNTGELFF.

The chain carries TRBV5-4 and TRBJ2-7; 7 nucleotides match TRBD1. CDR3 length: 14 residues. Trimming removed 3 bases from V and 3 bases from J; junction bases left unmatched: 6. Per the germline V gene, CDR1 is SGHNT and CDR2 is YYREEE (reference sequence). The CDR3 nucleotides are TGTGCCAGCAGCTCCAACAGGGGTGACTACGAGCAGTACTTC. Translating it yields CASSSNRGDYEQYF.

The chain combines TRBV14 with TRBJ2-7, with D perhaps TRBD1 (6 bases). Germline V gene sequence: CDR1 SGHDN, CDR2 FVKESK. The V and J ends lost 4 bases and 6 bases respectively, with 16 bases between them. The CDR3 runs to 14 residues. The CDR3 nucleotides read TGTGCCAGCAGCCGGTACAGGGATACGGGCGAGCAGTACTTC. This gives the protein CASSRYRDTGEQYF.

This chain uses TRBV6-4 with TRBJ1-4, with TRBD1 matching 7 bases. The trim removed 0 bases at V and 0 bases at J, leaving 4 bases unmatched. CDR1 is MRHNA, CDR2 SNTAGT, per germline. This CDR3 has 17 amino acids. CDR3 bases: TGTGCCAGCAGTGACTCGAAGGGACAGCCAACTAATGAAAAACTGTTTTTT. Protein sequence: CASSDSKGQPTNEKLFF.

The chain joins TRBV7-9 to TRBJ2-1; 7 bases map to TRBD2. Germline CDR1 SEHNR, CDR2 FQNEAQ (reference sequence). The ends lost 5 bases at V and 7 bases at J; junction bases unmatched: 14. The CDR3 runs to 16 residues. The CDR3 protein is CASSLLTSWPPNEQFF. The CDR3 nucleotides are TGTGCCAGCAGCCTCCTGACTAGCTGGCCACCAAATGAGCAGTTCTTC.

The chain's CDR3 is CASSGRGGAGSPLHF. Written as DNA, the CDR3 is TGTGCCAGCAGTGGACGTGGGGGGGCCGGATCACCCCTCCACTTT. The chain combines TRBV27 with TRBJ1-6; tentative D call: TRBD1 (6 bases). CDR3 size: 15 residues. Per the germline V gene, CDR1 is MNHEY and CDR2 is SMNVEV (reference sequence). Trimming stripped 5 bases from V and 10 bases from J, with 18 bases between.

V is TRBV6-5 and J is TRBJ1-5; 7 bases fit TRBD1. There are 15 residues in the CDR3. From germline, CDR1 is MNHEY and CDR2 SVGAGI. J lost 3 bases, V lost 6 bases, and 8 bases had no gene match. The DNA for the CDR3 is TGTGCCAGCAGCCCTACAGGGGAGATCAATCAGCCCCAGCATTTT. It is translated as CASSPTGEINQPQHF.

The J gene is TRBJ2-5, the V gene TRBV28, with TRBD2 matching 10 bases. Germline V gene data show CDR1 as MDHEN and CDR2 as SYDVKM. Trimming took 0 bases from V and 2 from J; bases not matched to a gene: 3. The CDR3 sequence is 16 residues long. CDR3 DNA: TGTGCCAGCAGTTTATGGCGGACTAGCGGTCAAGAGACCCAGTACTTC. It translates to CASSLWRTSGQETQYF.

The chain employs TRBV11-2 and TRBJ1-1; 9 bases agree with TRBD1. There are 16 residues in the CDR3. V shed 1 base and J 4 bases; nucleotides not matched to a gene: 7. Germline V gene data show CDR1 as SGHAT and CDR2 as FQNNGV. CDR3 nucleotide sequence: TGTGCCAGCAGCTTAGTCACAGGGGGCACTGGCACTGAAGCTTTCTTT. It specifies CASSLVTGGTGTEAFF.

CDR3 in DNA: TGTGCCAGCAGCGTAAGTGGAGTAACCAAAAACATTCAGTACTTC. Translated: CASSVSGVTKNIQYF. The chain recombines TRBV9 with TRBJ2-4; D unclear. V dropped 1 base and J dropped 2 bases, with 10 bases sitting between them. CDR3 size: 15 residues. Germline lookup yields CDR1 SGDLS and CDR2 YYNGEE.

This chain connects TRBV7-8 to TRBJ2-4, with 12 positions matching TRBD2. Germline V lookup: CDR1 SGHVS, CDR2 FQNEAQ. V was pared by 2 bases and J by 5 bases, with 7 bases of the junction left unmatched. The CDR3 consists of 17 residues. CDR3 loop: CASSLPSLAGGQNIQYF. The CDR3 region has the DNA TGTGCCAGCAGCTTACCCAGTCTAGCGGGGGGGCAAAACATTCAGTACTTC.

The rearrangement links TRBV2 to TRBJ1-4; TRBD1 might be the D (5 bases). Trimming shortened V by 2 bases and J by 8 bases, and 18 bases separated the two germline ends. Germline values: CDR1 SNHLY, CDR2 FYNNEI. The length of the CDR3 is 16 residues. The CDR3 is CASSEISLGGGEKLFF. The CDR3 DNA reads as TGTGCCAGCAGTGAAATCAGTCTCGGGGGTGGAGAAAAACTGTTTTTT.

The chain has TRBV6-5 and TRBJ2-7; 7 bases map to TRBD2. The J segment lost 3 bases and the V segment lost 6 bases, leaving 5 bases of the junction unmatched. From germline, CDR1 is MNHEY and CDR2 SVGAGI. The length of the CDR3 is 13 residues. CDR3: CASRLGGGYEQYF. The DNA for the CDR3 is TGTGCCAGCAGGCTCGGCGGGGGCTACGAGCAGTACTTC.

The chain links TRBV5-1 to TRBJ1-5; tentative D call: TRBD1 (5 bases). Germline V gene lookup returns CDR1 SGHRS and CDR2 YFSETQ. V was trimmed by 2 bases and J by 0 bases, leaving 9 bases between them. The length of the CDR3 is 15 residues. Here the CDR3 DNA reads TGCGCCAGCAGCTTAAACGGGGGTAGCAATCAGCCCCAGCATTTT. Residues: CASSLNGGSNQPQHF.

The chain combines TRBV27 with TRBJ1-3; TRBD1 agrees at 8 bases. The junction had 4 bases not matched to a gene; V was cut back by 5 bases and J by 4 bases. The CDR3 totals 14 residues. CDR1 is MNHEY, CDR2 SMNVEV, per germline (reference sequence). In DNA, the CDR3 is TGTGCCAGCAGTCCCCGGGACAGGGGAAACACCATATATTTT. Protein sequence: CASSPRDRGNTIYF.

This clone was counted between two and nine times. This rearrangement joins TRBV5-1 to TRBJ1-1, with a tentative D call TRBD1 (5 bases). CDR1 is SGHRS and CDR2 is YFSETQ in the germline V gene. V lost 4 bases, J lost 6 bases, and 16 bases lay in between. This CDR3 contains 14 residues. CDR3: CASSLLGGRSEAFF. The CDR3 nucleotides are TGCGCCAGCAGCCTCCTCGGGGGACGGTCTGAAGCTTTCTTT. Full variable domain (remainder filled in from reference TRBV5-1 and TRBJ1-1): KAGVTQTPRYLIKTRGQQVTLSCSPISGHRSVSWYQQTPGQGLQFLFEYFSETQRNKGNFPGRFSGRQFSNSRSEMNVSTLELGDSALYLCASSLLGGRSEAFFGQGTRLTVV.

The V gene is TRBV29-1, the J gene TRBJ1-2; 8 bases are a match to TRBD1. The CDR3 extends over 12 amino acids. J was trimmed by 7 bases and V by 6 bases; bases with no gene match: 7. Germline V gene lookup returns CDR1 SQVTM and CDR2 ANQGSEA. In nucleotides, the CDR3 is TGCAGCGTCCCGTCGACAGGGGTTGGCTACACCTTC. Its protein product is CSVPSTGVGYTF.

The V and J genes are TRBV6-6 and TRBJ1-5; no clear D gene. This CDR3 is 16 amino acids long. V was cut by 0 bases and J by 9 bases, with 18 bases left in between. Germline CDR1 is MNHNY and CDR2 is SVGAGI (reference sequence). The CDR3 sequence: CASSYSGREGRSPQHF. The CDR3 nucleotides are TGTGCCAGCAGTTACTCCGGACGGGAGGGAAGATCGCCCCAGCATTTT.